The rows below give T cell receptor beta chains drawn from one sample of a study of T cell responses to AZD1222 COVID-19 vaccine. Sequencing used immunoSEQ multiplex PCR; TCRdb keeps in-frame clones, though not all of them. The sample consists of 250,000 to 300,000 clones, around 93% of them appearing once. The source was peripheral blood, collected 28 days after the second AZD1222 dose. These receptors were obtained from an adult who received the AZD1222 COVID-19 vaccine. Each CDR3 is given with its conserved first and last residue. Fields, in order: V gene, J gene, CDR3 protein.

TRBV7-2	TRBJ1-1	CASSLATRPKAFF
TRBV7-2	TRBJ2-7	CASRLAGVNEQYF
TRBV12-3/TRBV12-4	TRBJ2-2	CASSLFGGELFF
TRBV5-5	TRBJ1-6	CASSLFSNNSPLHF
TRBV5-1	TRBJ2-1	CASSLGPNTGNEQFF
TRBV27	TRBJ1-5	CARDGGGTGPNQPQHF
TRBV7-9	TRBJ2-5	CASSLTETQYF
TRBV6-5	TRBJ1-3	CATTSPGGRGNTIYF
TRBV29-1	TRBJ2-3	CSVEGTGRTDTQYF
TRBV7-9	TRBJ1-1	CASSLDSGTEAFF
TRBV27	TRBJ1-1	CASSSTGRAFF
TRBV27	TRBJ2-7	CASSLSNAQSEQYF
TRBV28	TRBJ1-2	CASNPDRKHGYTF
TRBV19	TRBJ1-1	CASSLRREERIGTEAFF
TRBV28	TRBJ1-2	CASSSGRGLIHGYTF
TRBV7-3	TRBJ1-6	CASSLKGRGGSSYNSPLHF
TRBV28	TRBJ2-1	CASHPGGSGRANEQFF
TRBV20-1	TRBJ2-7	CSASPRGYEQYF
TRBV5-1	TRBJ2-5	CASSQQHTGSETQYF
TRBV18	TRBJ1-2	CASSREASGGYTF
TRBV10-2	TRBJ2-1	CASTLTGGTYNEQFF
TRBV7-9	TRBJ2-3	CASSWRGGRTDTQYF
TRBV5-1	TRBJ1-5	CATKTDYSNQPQHF
TRBV7-2	TRBJ2-5	CASSLWETQYF
TRBV10-3	TRBJ2-7	CAISESSGGHPNEQYF
TRBV28	TRBJ1-6	CASSPSGTPQRSSLHF
TRBV5-4	TRBJ2-7	CASSGGGGEQYF
TRBV5-4	TRBJ2-7	CASSLVAGGEQYF
TRBV20-1	TRBJ1-3	CSASRGNTIYF
TRBV9	TRBJ2-2	CASSKRTTGELFF
TRBV11-2	TRBJ2-1	CASSLDRYEQFF
TRBV18	TRBJ1-1	CASSPPGQGEAFF
TRBV6-2/TRBV6-3	TRBJ2-7	CASSLRGTYEQYF
TRBV28	TRBJ2-3	CASSLSGQGTDTQYF
TRBV28	TRBJ1-5	CASSLSGTSKNQPQHF
TRBV3-1/TRBV3-2	TRBJ1-1	CASSRTGGTEAFF
TRBV11-3	TRBJ2-7	CASSVLQGARTHEQYF
TRBV7-9	TRBJ2-7	CASSSGQYEQYF
TRBV6-2/TRBV6-3	TRBJ2-5	CASSGAEQRYQETQYF
TRBV2	TRBJ1-6	CASTLDQGGDSPLHF
TRBV5-6	TRBJ2-1	CASSLARALHNEQFF
TRBV4-2	TRBJ1-5	CASSRSERGPNQPQHF
TRBV3-1/TRBV3-2	TRBJ1-2	CASSPQGDYGYTF
TRBV28	TRBJ1-5	CASSGPSNQPQHF
TRBV19	TRBJ2-5	CATRRTDEETQYF
TRBV5-1	TRBJ1-1	CASENTGGTEAFF
TRBV28	TRBJ2-5	CASSLMETQYF
TRBV7-6	TRBJ1-6	CASSVGGAIDYSPLHF